The 6 T cell receptor beta chains below were found in one sample sequenced in a study of blood T cell repertoires in COVID-19. TCRdb keeps only in-frame clones here, not all; method: immunoSEQ multiplex PCR. The sample holds a few hundred thousand clones; just over 85% are singletons and the top ten take roughly 14%. The sequencing input was PBMCs or T cells enriched from blood (not recorded which). These receptors were obtained from a woman aged 45-60 years with acute COVID-19.

This chain connects TRBV28 to TRBJ2-1, with 7 bases lining up with TRBD1. Germline V gene data show CDR1 as MDHEN and CDR2 as SYDVKM. The CDR3 consists of 16 residues. J gave up 4 bases and V 2 bases, and 8 bases lay outside the gene matches. For the CDR3, the DNA is TGTGCCAGCAGTTTAGTTCCCGGGACAGCTTACAATGAGCAGTTCTTC. It yields the protein CASSLVPGTAYNEQFF.

The V call is TRBV5-5, the J call TRBJ2-7, with TRBD2 identical over 8 bases. Germline CDR1 SGHKS, CDR2 YYEKEE (reference sequence). CDR3 length: 16 amino acids. V shed 0 bases, J shed 2 bases, and the junction held 7 bases outside the gene matches. The CDR3 here is CASSLAGSGSPYEQYF. The CDR3, as DNA: TGTGCCAGCAGCTTGGCCGGGAGCGGGAGTCCCTACGAGCAGTACTTC.

The chain employs TRBV28 and TRBJ2-3, with TRBD2 identical over 9 bases. CDR1 MDHEN and CDR2 SYDVKM come from the germline V gene. Trimming at V came to 5 bases and at J to 2 bases, leaving 5 bases not matched to a gene. The CDR3 loop spans 15 amino acids. The CDR3 sequence: CASSLLAGFTDTQYF. The CDR3 nucleotides are TGTGCCAGCAGTCTTCTAGCGGGGTTCACAGATACGCAGTATTTT. The full variable domain, rest sourced from reference TRBV28 and TRBJ2-3, is DVKVTQSSRYLVKRTGEKVFLECVQDMDHENMFWYRQDPGLGLRLIYFSYDVKMKEKGDIPEGYSVSREKKERFSLILESASTNQTSMYLCASSLLAGFTDTQYFGPGTRLTVL.

This CDR3 is CAWTRPGLAGPLDTQYF. Written as DNA, the CDR3 is TGTGCCTGGACCCGCCCCGGACTAGCGGGTCCTTTAGATACGCAGTATTTT. This rearrangement joins TRBV30 to TRBJ2-3; 11 nucleotides line up with TRBD2. This CDR3 spans 17 amino acids. The germline V gene encodes CDR1 GTSNPN and CDR2 SVGIG (reference sequence). Trimming took 4 bases from V and 5 from J; bases not matched to a gene: 14.

This sequence joins TRBV18 and TRBJ2-7; D gene unclear. The CDR3 consists of 14 residues. CDR1 and CDR2 (germline): KGHSH, LQKENI. The germline V and J ends were trimmed by 2 bases and 0 bases, with 8 bases remaining between them. The CDR3: CASSPGSFSYEQYF. The CDR3 bases are TGTGCCAGCTCACCAGGCTCCTTCTCCTACGAGCAGTACTTC.

The chain is built from TRBV7-7 and TRBJ2-7; D is unresolved. V was shortened by 1 base and J by 2 bases, with 6 bases between the two germline ends. The CDR3 extends over 13 amino acids. Germline CDR1 SSHAT, CDR2 FNYEAQ (reference sequence). CDR3 in amino acids: CASSLVQAYEQYF. CDR3 nucleotides: TGTGCCAGCAGCTTAGTCCAGGCCTACGAGCAGTACTTC.